This entry features one T cell receptor (beta chain) sequence. Its antigen is unknown. This record comes from a study of beta chain features in type 1 diabetes. As for the study in general: All samples together contributed more than 90,000,000 sorted cells for examination. Regarding the study as a whole: Moderately but significantly shorter TCRB CDR3s were found in Type 1 diabetes patients in all four CD4+ subsets.

Expressed TCRB transcripts were sequenced because the isolated RNA had all been reverse transcribed beforehand. Libraries were prepared by immunoSEQ multiplex PCR; TCRdb keeps only in-frame clonotypes and omits some of them. The sample lists roughly 730,000 clones, 10% to 15% seen once, with 0.02% to 0.025% in the top ten. V gave up 0 bases and J gave up 0 bases, with 12 bases separating them. There are 17 residues in the CDR3. Germline V gives CDR1 ENHRY, CDR2 SYGVKD. The clonotype comes from a man younger than 30 with type 1 diabetes. The rearrangement links TRBV10-3 to TRBJ1-5; unclear D gene. Material for sequencing was naive CD4+ T cells from blood. The DNA of the CDR3 is TGTGCCATCAGTGAGTCGGGTGTCCGGAGTAGCAATCAGCCCCAGCATTTT. Amino acids: CAISESGVRSSNQPQHF.